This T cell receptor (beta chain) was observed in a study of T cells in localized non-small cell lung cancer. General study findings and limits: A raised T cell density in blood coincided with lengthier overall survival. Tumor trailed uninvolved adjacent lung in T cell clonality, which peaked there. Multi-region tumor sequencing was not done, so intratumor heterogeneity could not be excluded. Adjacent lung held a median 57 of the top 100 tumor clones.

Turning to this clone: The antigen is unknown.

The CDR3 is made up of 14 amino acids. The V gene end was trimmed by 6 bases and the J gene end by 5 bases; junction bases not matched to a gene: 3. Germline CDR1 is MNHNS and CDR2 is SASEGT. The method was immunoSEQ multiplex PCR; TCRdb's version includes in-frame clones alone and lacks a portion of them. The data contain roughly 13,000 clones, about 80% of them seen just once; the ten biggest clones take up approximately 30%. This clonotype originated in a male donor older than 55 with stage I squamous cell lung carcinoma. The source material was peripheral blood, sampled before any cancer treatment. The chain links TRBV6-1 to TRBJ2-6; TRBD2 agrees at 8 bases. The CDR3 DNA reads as TGTGCCAGCAGCCCTAGCGGGTGGGCCAACGTCCTGACTTTC. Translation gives CASSPSGWANVLTF.